This T cell receptor beta chain was observed in a study of CD8 T cells in Susac syndrome. The study, taken as a whole, reports: It was acknowledged in the study that the number of individuals who were included in its TCR sequencing and HLA analysis was relatively small.

Reverse transcription used roughly 0.45 to 1 ug RNA and random hexamers. Via MiXCR, TCRdb re-called the immunoSEQ multiplex PCR reads, giving one row per CDR3 protein. Among around 130,000 distinct CDR3 sequences listed, around 94% were seen once. V shed 2 bases and J shed 8 bases, with 13 bases lying between them. From germline, CDR1 is SEHNR and CDR2 FQNEAQ (reference sequence). This CDR3 has 14 amino acids. On this clonotype: The target antigen is unknown.

The chain combines TRBV7-9 with TRBJ2-1, with D perhaps matching TRBD1 or TRBD2 (6 bases each). The receptor comes from a human donor in good health. What was sequenced was CD4+ T cells from PBMCs. The CDR3 DNA sequence: TGTGCCAGCAGCTTACGGACTAAGGGGGATGAGCAGTTCTTC. Residues: CASSLRTKGDEQFF.